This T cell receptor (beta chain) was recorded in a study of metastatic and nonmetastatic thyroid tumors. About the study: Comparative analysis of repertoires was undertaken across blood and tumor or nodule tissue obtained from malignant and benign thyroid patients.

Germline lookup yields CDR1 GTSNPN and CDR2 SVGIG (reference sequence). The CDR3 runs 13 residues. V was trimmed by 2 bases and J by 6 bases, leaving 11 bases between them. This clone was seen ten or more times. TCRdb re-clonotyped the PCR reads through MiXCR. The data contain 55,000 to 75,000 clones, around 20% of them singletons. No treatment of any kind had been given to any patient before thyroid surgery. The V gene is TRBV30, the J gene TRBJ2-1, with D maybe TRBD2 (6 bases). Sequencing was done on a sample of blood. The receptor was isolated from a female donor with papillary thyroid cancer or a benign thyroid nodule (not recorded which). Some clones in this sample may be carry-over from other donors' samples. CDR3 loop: CAWSHGGINEQFF. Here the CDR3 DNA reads TGTGCCTGGAGTCACGGAGGGATCAATGAGCAGTTCTTC.